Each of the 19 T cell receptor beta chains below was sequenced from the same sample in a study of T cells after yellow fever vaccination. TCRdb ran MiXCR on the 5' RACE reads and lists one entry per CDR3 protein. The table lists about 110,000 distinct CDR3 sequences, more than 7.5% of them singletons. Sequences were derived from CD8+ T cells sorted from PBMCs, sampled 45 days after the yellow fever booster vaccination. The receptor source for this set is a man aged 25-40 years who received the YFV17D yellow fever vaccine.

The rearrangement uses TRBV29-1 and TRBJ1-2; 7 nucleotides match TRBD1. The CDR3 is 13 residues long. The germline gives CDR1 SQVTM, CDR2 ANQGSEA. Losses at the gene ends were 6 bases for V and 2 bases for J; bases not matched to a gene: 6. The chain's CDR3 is CSVPWTGNYGYTF. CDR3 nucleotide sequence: TGCAGCGTCCCTTGGACAGGCAACTATGGCTACACCTTC. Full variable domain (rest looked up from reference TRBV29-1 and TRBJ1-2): SAVISQKPSRDICQRGTSLTIQCQVDSQVTMMFWYRQQPGQSLTLIATANQGSEATYESGFVIDKFPISRPNLTFSTLTVSNMSPEDSSIYLCSVPWTGNYGYTFGSGTRLTVV.

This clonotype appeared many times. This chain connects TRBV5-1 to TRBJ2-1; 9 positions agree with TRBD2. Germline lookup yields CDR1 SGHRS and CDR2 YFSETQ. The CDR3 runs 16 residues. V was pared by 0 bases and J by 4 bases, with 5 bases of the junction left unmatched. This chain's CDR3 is CASSLAPGLAYNEQFF. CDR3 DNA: TGCGCCAGCAGCTTGGCCCCGGGACTAGCTTACAATGAGCAGTTCTTC.

CDR3 sequence: CASERWHSNQPQHF. The CDR3 region has the DNA TGCGCCAGCGAGAGGTGGCATAGCAATCAGCCCCAGCATTTT. The chain combines TRBV10-2 with TRBJ1-5, with D uncertain. V lost 8 bases and J 0 bases, leaving 11 bases between the germline ends. CDR1 WSHSY and CDR2 SAAADI come from the germline V gene. This CDR3 region has 14 residues.

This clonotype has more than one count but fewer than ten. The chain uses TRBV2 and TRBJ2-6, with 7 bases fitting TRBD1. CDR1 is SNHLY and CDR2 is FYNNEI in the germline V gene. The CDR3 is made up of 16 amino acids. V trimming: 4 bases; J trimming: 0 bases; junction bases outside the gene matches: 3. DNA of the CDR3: TGTGCCAGCAGTGGACAGGGTGTCTCTGGGGCCAACGTCCTGACTTTC. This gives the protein CASSGQGVSGANVLTF.

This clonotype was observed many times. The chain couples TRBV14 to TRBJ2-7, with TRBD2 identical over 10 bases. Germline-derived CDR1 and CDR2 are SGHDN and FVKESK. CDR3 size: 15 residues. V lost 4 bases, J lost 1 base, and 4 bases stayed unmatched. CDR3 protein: CASSLSTSGSYEQYF. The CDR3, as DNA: TGTGCCAGCAGCCTCTCGACTAGCGGGTCCTACGAGCAGTACTTC.

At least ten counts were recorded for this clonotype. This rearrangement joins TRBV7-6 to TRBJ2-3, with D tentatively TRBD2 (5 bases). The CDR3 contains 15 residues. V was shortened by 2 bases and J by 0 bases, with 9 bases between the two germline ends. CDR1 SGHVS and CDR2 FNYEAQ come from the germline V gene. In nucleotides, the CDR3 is TGTGCCAGCAGCTTACGTCCGGGGAGCACAGATACGCAGTATTTT. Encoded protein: CASSLRPGSTDTQYF.

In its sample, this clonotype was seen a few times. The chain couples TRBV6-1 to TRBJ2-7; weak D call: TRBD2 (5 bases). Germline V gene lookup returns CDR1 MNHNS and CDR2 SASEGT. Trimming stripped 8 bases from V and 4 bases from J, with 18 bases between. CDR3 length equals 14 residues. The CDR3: CASEPGSSPYEQYF. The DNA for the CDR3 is TGTGCCAGCGAGCCGGGGTCCTCACCATACGAGCAGTACTTC.

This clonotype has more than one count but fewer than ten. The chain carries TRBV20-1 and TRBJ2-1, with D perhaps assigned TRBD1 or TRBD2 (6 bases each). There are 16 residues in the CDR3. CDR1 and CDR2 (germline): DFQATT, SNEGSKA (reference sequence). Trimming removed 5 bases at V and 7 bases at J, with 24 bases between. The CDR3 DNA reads TGCAGTGCTCTAGATACAGGGTCCTGGGGGGTTAATGAGCAGTTCTTC. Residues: CSALDTGSWGVNEQFF.

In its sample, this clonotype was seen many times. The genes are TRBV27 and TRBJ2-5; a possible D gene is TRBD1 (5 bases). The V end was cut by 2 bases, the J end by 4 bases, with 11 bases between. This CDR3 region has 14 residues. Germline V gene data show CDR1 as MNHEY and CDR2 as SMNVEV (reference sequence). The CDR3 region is CASSLGQGGETQYF. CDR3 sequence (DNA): TGTGCCAGCAGTTTAGGCCAGGGTGGAGAGACCCAGTACTTC.

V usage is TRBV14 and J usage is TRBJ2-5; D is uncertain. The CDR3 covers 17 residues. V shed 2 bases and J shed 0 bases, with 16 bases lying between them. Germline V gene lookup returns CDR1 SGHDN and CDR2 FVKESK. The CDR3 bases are TGTGCCAGCAGCCAAAAATTTGGACCCGCCTACCAAGAGACCCAGTACTTC. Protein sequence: CASSQKFGPAYQETQYF. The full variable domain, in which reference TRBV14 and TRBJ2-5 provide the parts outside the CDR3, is EAGVTQFPSHSVIEKGQTVTLRCDPISGHDNLYWYRRVMGKEIKFLLHFVKESKQDESGMPNNRFLAERTGGTYSTLKVQPAELEDSGVYFCASSQKFGPAYQETQYFGPGTRLLVL.

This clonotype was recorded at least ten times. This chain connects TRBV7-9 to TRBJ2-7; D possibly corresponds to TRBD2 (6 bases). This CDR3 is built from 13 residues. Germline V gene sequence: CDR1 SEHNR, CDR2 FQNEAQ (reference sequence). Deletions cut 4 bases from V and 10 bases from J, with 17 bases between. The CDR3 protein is CASSSLGGEQQYF. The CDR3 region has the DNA TGTGCCAGCAGCTCCCTCGGGGGAGAGCAACAGTACTTC.

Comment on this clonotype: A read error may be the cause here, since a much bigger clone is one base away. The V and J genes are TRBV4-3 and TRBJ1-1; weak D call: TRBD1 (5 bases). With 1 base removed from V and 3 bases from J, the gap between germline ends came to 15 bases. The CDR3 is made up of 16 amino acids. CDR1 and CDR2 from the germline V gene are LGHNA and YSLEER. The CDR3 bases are TGCGCCAGCAGCCAAGTTGGGACCTGTGTTTACACTGAAGCTTTCTTT. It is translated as CASSQVGTCVYTEAFF.

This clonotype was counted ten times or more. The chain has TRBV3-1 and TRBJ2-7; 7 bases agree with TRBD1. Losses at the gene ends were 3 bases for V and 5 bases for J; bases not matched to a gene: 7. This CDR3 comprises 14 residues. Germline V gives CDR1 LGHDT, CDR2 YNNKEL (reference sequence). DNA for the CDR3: TGTGCCAGCAGCCACAGGACAGGCATCGACGAGCAGTACTTC. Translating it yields CASSHRTGIDEQYF.

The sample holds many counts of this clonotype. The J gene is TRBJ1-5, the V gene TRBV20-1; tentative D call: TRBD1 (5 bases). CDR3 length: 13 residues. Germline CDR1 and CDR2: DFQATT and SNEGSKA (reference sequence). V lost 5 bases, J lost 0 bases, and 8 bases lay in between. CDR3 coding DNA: TGCAGTGCTCAGGACAATAGCAATCAGCCCCAGCATTTT. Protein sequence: CSAQDNSNQPQHF.

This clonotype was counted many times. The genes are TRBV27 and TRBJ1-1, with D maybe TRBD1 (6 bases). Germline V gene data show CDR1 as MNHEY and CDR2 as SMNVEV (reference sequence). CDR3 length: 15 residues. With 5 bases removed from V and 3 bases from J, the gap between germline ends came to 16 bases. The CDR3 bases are TGTGCCAGCAGTCCACAGGGTAGGGGGTACACTGAAGCTTTCTTT. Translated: CASSPQGRGYTEAFF.

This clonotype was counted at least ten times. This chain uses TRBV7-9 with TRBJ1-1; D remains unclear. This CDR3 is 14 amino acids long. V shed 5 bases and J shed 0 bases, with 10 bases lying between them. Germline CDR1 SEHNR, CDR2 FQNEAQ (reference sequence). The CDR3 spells CASSQRGMNTEAFF. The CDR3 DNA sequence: TGTGCCAGCAGCCAACGAGGGATGAACACTGAAGCTTTCTTT.

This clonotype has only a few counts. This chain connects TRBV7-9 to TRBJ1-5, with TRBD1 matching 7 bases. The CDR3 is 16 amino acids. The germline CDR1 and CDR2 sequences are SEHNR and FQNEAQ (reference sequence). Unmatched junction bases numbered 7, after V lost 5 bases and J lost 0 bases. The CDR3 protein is CASSPWTGYSNQPQHF. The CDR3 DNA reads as TGTGCCAGCAGCCCCTGGACAGGTTATAGCAATCAGCCCCAGCATTTT.

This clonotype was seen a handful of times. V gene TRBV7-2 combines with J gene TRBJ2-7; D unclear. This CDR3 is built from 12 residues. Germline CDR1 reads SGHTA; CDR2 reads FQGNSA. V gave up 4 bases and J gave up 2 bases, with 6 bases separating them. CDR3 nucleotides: TGTGCCAGCAGCTCGACCCCCTACGAGCAGTACTTC. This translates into CASSSTPYEQYF. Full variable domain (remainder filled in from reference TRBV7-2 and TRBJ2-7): GAGVSQSPSNKVTEKGKDVELRCDPISGHTALYWYRQSLGQGLEFLIYFQGNSAPDKSGLPSDRFSAERTGGSVSTLTIQRTQQEDSAVYLCASSSTPYEQYFGPGTRLTVT.

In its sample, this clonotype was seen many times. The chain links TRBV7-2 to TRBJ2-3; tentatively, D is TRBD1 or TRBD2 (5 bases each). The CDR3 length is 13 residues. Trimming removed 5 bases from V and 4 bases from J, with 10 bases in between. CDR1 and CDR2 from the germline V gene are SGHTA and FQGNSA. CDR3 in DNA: TGTGCCAGCAGCCGGGACGGCTCAGATACGCAGTATTTT. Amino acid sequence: CASSRDGSDTQYF.